A single sample gave rise to the 11 T cell receptor beta chains below, sequenced in a study of T cell responses to AZD1222 COVID-19 vaccine. Only in-frame clones appear in the TCRdb table, and some are missing; sequencing was by immunoSEQ multiplex PCR. The sample consists of around 130,000 clones, 70% to 90% of them appearing once. The sequencing here drew on peripheral blood, taken 28 days after the second AZD1222 dose. Receptor source: an adult who received the AZD1222 COVID-19 vaccine.

The chain couples TRBV7-9 to TRBJ2-1; unclear D gene. The CDR3 runs to 13 residues. V was pared by 4 bases and J by 8 bases, with 12 bases between. The germline V gene has CDR1 SEHNR and CDR2 FQNEAQ (reference sequence). CDR3: CASSSDLSDEQFF. The CDR3 DNA follows: TGTGCCAGCAGCTCGGACCTCTCGGATGAGCAGTTCTTC.

The CDR3 region is CASSSGIYNSPLHF. The CDR3 region has the DNA TGCGCCAGCAGCTCTGGAATCTATAATTCACCCCTCCACTTT. The chain links TRBV5-1 to TRBJ1-6; D unclear. Germline CDR1 SGHRS, CDR2 YFSETQ. The CDR3 is 14 amino acids. V was pared by 3 bases and J by 3 bases, with 7 bases between.

This chain links TRBV5-5 with TRBJ1-2; D is undetermined. CDR3 size: 15 residues. V lost 2 bases to trimming and J lost 3 bases, with 14 bases between them. The germline V gene encodes CDR1 SGHKS and CDR2 YYEKEE (reference sequence). This chain's CDR3 is CASSLVADPYYGYTF. The DNA of the CDR3 is TGTGCCAGCAGCTTAGTGGCAGATCCGTACTATGGCTACACCTTC.

This clone was found once. V is TRBV9 and J is TRBJ2-5; D unresolved. The CDR3 totals 14 residues. Germline V gene lookup returns CDR1 SGDLS and CDR2 YYNGEE. Trimming shortened V by 2 bases and J by 5 bases, and 13 bases separated the two germline ends. CDR3 nucleotide sequence: TGTGCCAGCAGCGTCGACACTGCTCGGGAGACCCAGTACTTC. It codes for CASSVDTARETQYF.

V usage is TRBV5-6 and J usage is TRBJ1-5; 10 bases agree with TRBD1. CDR1 and CDR2 (germline): SGHDT, YYEEEE. The junction had 7 bases not matched to a gene; V was cut back by 4 bases and J by 0 bases. CDR3 length equals 17 residues. The CDR3 DNA is TGTGCCAGCAGCCCGGGGGACAGGGGAAATAGCAATCAGCCCCAGCATTTT. This encodes CASSPGDRGNSNQPQHF.

CDR3 DNA sequence: TGTGCCAGCAGTTATTTTGGGGCCAGCCAGTCCAATCAGCCCCAGCATTTT. It specifies CASSYFGASQSNQPQHF. The V gene is TRBV6-2 or TRBV6-3, the J gene TRBJ1-5, with D possibly TRBD1 on 5 matching bases. The CDR3 is made up of 17 amino acids. Germline V gene sequence: CDR1 MNHEY, CDR2 SVGEGT. With 3 bases removed from V and 3 bases from J, the gap between germline ends came to 18 bases.

The chain links TRBV6-5 to TRBJ1-2, with a tentative D call TRBD1 (5 bases). The CDR3 sequence is 13 residues long. Trimming shortened V by 5 bases and J by 4 bases, and 11 bases separated the two germline ends. Germline lookup yields CDR1 MNHEY and CDR2 SVGAGI. This CDR3 reads CASSQTAAYGYTF. The CDR3, as DNA: TGTGCCAGCAGTCAGACAGCCGCCTATGGCTACACCTTC.

V and J are TRBV25-1 and TRBJ2-7, with TRBD1 identical over 7 bases. The CDR3 has 16 amino acids. V trimming: 2 bases; J trimming: 2 bases; junction bases outside the gene matches: 9. The germline CDR1 and CDR2 sequences are MGHDK and SYGVNS. The CDR3 sequence: CASSEPPGQVAYEQYF. The CDR3 coding sequence is TGTGCCAGCAGTGAACCCCCAGGACAGGTAGCCTACGAGCAGTACTTC.

The chain has TRBV4-3 and TRBJ1-6; TRBD1 might be the D (5 bases). V was pared by 1 base and J by 11 bases, with 9 bases between. The CDR3 loop spans 13 amino acids. CDR1 is LGHNA, CDR2 YSLEER, per germline. The DNA for the CDR3 is TGCGCCAGCAGCCAAGTCCGGGGGACACCCCTCCACTTT. Its protein product is CASSQVRGTPLHF.

The V call is TRBV7-2, the J call TRBJ1-6, with D possibly being TRBD1 (5 bases). V lost 2 bases to trimming and J lost 10 bases, with 12 bases between them. The germline CDR1 and CDR2 sequences are SGHTA and FQGNSA. The CDR3 is made up of 14 amino acids. As DNA, the CDR3 is TGTGCCAGCAGCTTATATCAGGGTGACTCACCCCTCCACTTT. Translation gives CASSLYQGDSPLHF.

This chain links TRBV27 with TRBJ1-2; TRBD1 is a possible D gene (5 bases). Germline CDR1 reads MNHEY; CDR2 reads SMNVEV (reference sequence). The CDR3 sequence is 15 residues long. V lost 8 bases, J lost 4 bases, and 20 bases lay in between. The CDR3 here is CASGYLRGGGYGYTF. The CDR3 DNA reads TGTGCCAGCGGTTACCTAAGGGGCGGCGGCTATGGCTACACCTTC.